This T cell receptor beta chain was recorded in a study of shared clonotypes between healthy human individuals. Only CD45RO-negative cells positively selected for CCR7 counted as naive CD8 cells, so terminally differentiated effector memory CD45RA+ cells were excluded. Several immunoSEQ 96-well plates shared each subset's DNA, each plate a replicate. The table came from immunoSEQ multiplex PCR; TCRdb's copy has only in-frame clones and leaves some out. The sample shows roughly 570,000 clones, 95% to 98% of them seen only once. This clone was counted once. Its antigen remains unidentified. Points from the study as a whole: Represented genetic and exposure-history diversity was restricted by having few donors. Sample collection involved blood only; tissue repertoires are likely different.

This CDR3 has 13 residues. V shed 1 base and J shed 6 bases, with 10 bases lying between them. The germline V gene encodes CDR1 SEHNR and CDR2 FQNEAQ (reference sequence). The receptor comes from a man in his thirties or forties in good health. Material for sequencing was naive CD8+ T cells sorted from blood. The genes are TRBV7-9 and TRBJ2-7, with D unclear. The CDR3, as DNA: TGTGCCAGCAGCTTAGGTCCGGTTTCCGAGCAGTACTTC. Residues: CASSLGPVSEQYF.